The sequence of this T cell receptor beta chain was determined in a study of blood T cell repertoires in COVID-19 (TCRdb year 2020). Study-level background: Samples covering the acute and convalescent phases of COVID-19 were provided by collaborators in the United States, Italy and Spain. The material from the prospective study consisted of cDNA or gDNA derived from T cells, B-cell-depleted T cells, or PBMCs. The dataset comprised deeply sampled blood TCRbeta repertoires from subjects exposed to, actively infected with, or recovered from COVID-19. Where available, HLA class I and class II types were obtained from metadata supplied by the sample provider rather than from assay-based typing. A freely available public database, intended as a resource for researchers studying the immune response to SARS-CoV-2, is where the repertoires were released. Sample metadata almost always included a de-identified subject ID, COVID-19 status, age in years and sex. The samples were drawn from the first 160 participants of the ongoing ImmuneRACE study and from some 1,300 subjects provided by 6 global collaborators. Study-level results and caveats: The amount of clinical and demographic metadata varied by source and participant and was provided uncurated.

Collaborating institutions collected whole blood in K2EDTA tubes following their own protocols. For TCRbeta analysis, collaborators shipped samples as frozen whole blood, isolated PBMCs, or DNA extracted from either of those sample types. TCRbeta CDR3 regions were amplified from genomic DNA using the immunoSEQ Assay, a bias-controlled multiplex PCR. The paper's data handling went like this. The number of nucleated cells in each sample was estimated by amplification of reference gene primers within the assay. To quantify the absolute abundance of each unique TCRbeta CDR3 rearrangement, sequence reads were collapsed and filtered. Productive Simpson clonality was computed per sample as the square root of Simpson's diversity index over productive rearrangements. TCRdb holds this immuneACCESS table with in-frame rearrangements only. Some clones are missing; in checked studies, unresolved V genes explain under half, and the rest has no known cause. V and J calls and clone size are as listed in that table; D and trimming were resolved from the DNA. The sample data list 200,000 to 300,000 clones, and around four fifths of these were observed just once. The top ten clonotypes cover 5.5% to 8% of the sample.

The junction carries 14 bases between V and J, which are trimmed by 3 bases and 2 bases respectively. The germline V gene (reference sequence) specifies MNHEY as CDR1 and SMNVEV as CDR2. There are 15 amino acids in the CDR3, from cysteine to phenylalanine inclusive. Only the CDR3 part of the read is kept: 45 bases, read in frame from the first base. With regard to this clone: What antigen it recognizes has not been identified. The sample holds no much larger clone one base away, and base qualities are not on file.

The chain links TRBV27 with TRBJ2-7, with no confident D gene call. The sample consisted of peripheral blood. The clonotype was recovered from a woman aged 55-70 years with active or convalescent COVID-19. Read as DNA, the sequence is TGTGCCAGCAGTTTTGGGTCCTCTACAGCCTACGAGCAGTACTTC. This encodes CASSFGSSTAYEQYF.